Listed below are T cell receptor beta chains from one sample, sequenced in a study of beta chain features in type 1 diabetes. This table comes from immunoSEQ multiplex PCR, and its TCRdb copy is limited to in-frame clones, with some not included. This table has about 710,000 clones, around an eighth appearing once. The sample comprised naive CD4+ T cells from blood. These receptors were taken from a man aged 18 to 30 with type 1 diabetes. Each CDR3 is given with its conserved first and last residue. D genes are given only for firm matches. Size values are once, few and many counts, or a class for expanded clones, and some rows have none.

few	TRBV28	TRBJ2-5	-	CASSFSDQETQYF	TGTGCCAGCAGTTTTAGTGACCAAGAGACCCAGTACTTC
-	TRBV7-2	TRBJ2-3	TRBD2	CASSRFALRGGSGTDTQYF	TGTGCCAGCAGCCGTTTCGCCTTACGAGGCGGGAGCGGGACAGATACGCAGTATTTT
few	TRBV5-1	TRBJ2-5	-	CASTPGRGKETQYF	TGCGCCAGCACCCCAGGCAGGGGAAAAGAGACCCAGTACTTC
few	TRBV30	TRBJ1-5	-	CAWSTGYGGNSNQPQHF	TGTGCCTGGAGTACCGGTTATGGGGGAAATAGCAATCAGCCCCAGCATTTT
-	TRBV29-1	TRBJ2-5	-	CSVEEWAGRQETQYF	TGCAGCGTTGAAGAATGGGCAGGTCGTCAAGAGACCCAGTACTTC
-	TRBV7-2	TRBJ2-1	-	CASSLNVASYNEQFF	TGTGCCAGCAGCTTAAACGTAGCTTCCTACAATGAGCAGTTCTTC
few	TRBV6-1	TRBJ2-5	-	CASSIAGEETQYF	TGTGCCAGCAGTATCGCCGGTGAAGAGACCCAGTACTTC
few	TRBV14	TRBJ1-6	-	CASSLRRGNNSPLHF	TGTGCCAGCAGCCTTAGACGAGGGAATAATTCACCCCTCCACTTT
few	TRBV5-1	TRBJ2-2	-	CASSLGPGGELFF	TGCGCCAGCAGCTTAGGGCCAGGCGGGGAGCTGTTTTTT
-	TRBV15	TRBJ2-5	TRBD1	CATSSMTGETQYF	TGTGCCACCAGCAGTATGACAGGGGAGACCCAGTACTTC
few	TRBV4-2	TRBJ2-2	-	CASSSGSNTGELFF	TGTGCCAGCAGTAGCGGTTCGAACACCGGGGAGCTGTTTTTT
few	TRBV28	TRBJ1-5	-	CASSLPAGRRGQPQHF	TGTGCCAGCAGCCTTCCTGCGGGGAGGAGGGGTCAGCCCCAGCATTTT
-	TRBV30	TRBJ1-6	-	CAWSPGQLLNSPLHF	TGTGCCTGGAGTCCCGGACAGCTCCTTAATTCACCCCTCCACTTT